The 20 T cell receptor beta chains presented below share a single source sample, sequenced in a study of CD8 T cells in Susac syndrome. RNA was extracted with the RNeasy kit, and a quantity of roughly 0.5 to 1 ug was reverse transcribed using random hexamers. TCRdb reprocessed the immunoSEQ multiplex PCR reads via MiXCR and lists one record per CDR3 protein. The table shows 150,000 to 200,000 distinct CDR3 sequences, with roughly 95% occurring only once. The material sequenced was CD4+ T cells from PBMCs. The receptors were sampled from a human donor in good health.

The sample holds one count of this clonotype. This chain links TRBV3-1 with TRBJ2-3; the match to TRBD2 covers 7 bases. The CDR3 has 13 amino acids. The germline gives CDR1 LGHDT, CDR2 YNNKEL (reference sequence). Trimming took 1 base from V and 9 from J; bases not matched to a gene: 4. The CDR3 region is CASSQVTGGTQYF. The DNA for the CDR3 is TGTGCCAGCAGCCAAGTTACGGGGGGAACGCAGTATTTT.

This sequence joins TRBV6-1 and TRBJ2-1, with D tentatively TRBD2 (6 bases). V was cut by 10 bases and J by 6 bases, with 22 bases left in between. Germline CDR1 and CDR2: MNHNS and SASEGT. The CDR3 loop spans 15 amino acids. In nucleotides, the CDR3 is TGTGCCACCATTAGGGTCGGGACTTTCAGCAATGAGCAGTTCTTC. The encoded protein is CATIRVGTFSNEQFF.

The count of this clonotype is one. CDR3 coding DNA: TGTGCCAGCAGTGTCGGGGGTTCCTATGGCTACACCTTC. Protein product: CASSVGGSYGYTF. The V call is TRBV2, the J call TRBJ1-2, with D possibly TRBD1 on 5 matching bases. V was clipped by 4 bases and J by 4 bases, with 10 bases between them. CDR1 and CDR2 (germline): SNHLY, FYNNEI. CDR3 length: 13 amino acids.

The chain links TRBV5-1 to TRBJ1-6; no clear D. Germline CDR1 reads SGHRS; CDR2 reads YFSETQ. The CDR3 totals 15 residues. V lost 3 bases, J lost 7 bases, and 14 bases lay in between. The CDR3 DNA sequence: TGCGCCAGCAGCTCCCGAGGAGACCAGAATTCACCCCTCCACTTT. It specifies CASSSRGDQNSPLHF. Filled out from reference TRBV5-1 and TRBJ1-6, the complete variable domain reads KAGVTQTPRYLIKTRGQQVTLSCSPISGHRSVSWYQQTPGQGLQFLFEYFSETQRNKGNFPGRFSGRQFSNSRSEMNVSTLELGDSALYLCASSSRGDQNSPLHFGNGTRLTVT.

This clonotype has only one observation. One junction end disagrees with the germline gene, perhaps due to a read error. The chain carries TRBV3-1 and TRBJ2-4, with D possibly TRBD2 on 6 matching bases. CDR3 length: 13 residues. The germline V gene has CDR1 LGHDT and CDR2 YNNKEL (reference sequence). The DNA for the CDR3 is TGTGCCAGCAGCCTCCGGGGAGGAGACATTCAATACTTC. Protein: CASSLRGGDIQYF.

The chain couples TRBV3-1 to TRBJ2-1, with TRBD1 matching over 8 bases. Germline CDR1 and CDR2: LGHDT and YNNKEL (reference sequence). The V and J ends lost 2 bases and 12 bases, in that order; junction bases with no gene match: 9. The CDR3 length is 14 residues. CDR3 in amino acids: CASSQLGTGEVQFF. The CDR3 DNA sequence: TGTGCCAGCAGCCAATTAGGGACAGGAGAAGTGCAGTTCTTC.

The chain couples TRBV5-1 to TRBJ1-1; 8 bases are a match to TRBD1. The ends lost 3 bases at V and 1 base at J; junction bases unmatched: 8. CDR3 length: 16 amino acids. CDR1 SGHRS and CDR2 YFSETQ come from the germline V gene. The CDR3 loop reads CASSSQTGATNTEAFF. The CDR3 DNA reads TGCGCCAGCAGCTCCCAGACAGGGGCCACGAACACTGAAGCTTTCTTT.

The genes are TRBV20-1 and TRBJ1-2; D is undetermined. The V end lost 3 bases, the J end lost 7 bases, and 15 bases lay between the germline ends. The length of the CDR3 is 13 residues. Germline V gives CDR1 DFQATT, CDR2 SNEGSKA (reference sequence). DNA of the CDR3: TGCAGTGCTAGCCCAACCTACGGCTCTGGCTACACCTTC. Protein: CSASPTYGSGYTF.

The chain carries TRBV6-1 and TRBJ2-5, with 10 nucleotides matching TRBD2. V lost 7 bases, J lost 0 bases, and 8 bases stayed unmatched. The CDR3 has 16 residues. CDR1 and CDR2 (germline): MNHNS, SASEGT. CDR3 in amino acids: CASTPGLADNQETQYF. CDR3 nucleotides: TGTGCCAGCACTCCAGGACTAGCGGATAACCAAGAGACCCAGTACTTC.

CDR3 DNA: TGTGCCACCAGTGACTCGACAGGGACCCCAGATACGCAGTATTTT. Protein sequence: CATSDSTGTPDTQYF. The V call is TRBV24-1, the J call TRBJ2-3, with 7 bases aligning to TRBD1. CDR1 KGHDR and CDR2 SFDVKD come from the germline V gene. Trimming removed 4 bases from V and 4 bases from J; junction bases left unmatched: 7. CDR3 length equals 15 residues.

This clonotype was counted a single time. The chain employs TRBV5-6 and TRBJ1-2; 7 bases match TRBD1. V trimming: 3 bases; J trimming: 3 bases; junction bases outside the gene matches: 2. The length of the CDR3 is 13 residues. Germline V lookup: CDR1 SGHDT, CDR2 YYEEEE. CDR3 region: CASSWTGDYGYTF. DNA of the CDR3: TGTGCCAGCAGCTGGACAGGAGACTATGGCTACACCTTC.

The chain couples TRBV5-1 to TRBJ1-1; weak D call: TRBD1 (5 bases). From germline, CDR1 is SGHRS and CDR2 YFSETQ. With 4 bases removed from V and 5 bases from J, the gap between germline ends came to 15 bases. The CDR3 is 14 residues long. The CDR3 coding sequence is TGCGCCAGCAGCACCCGCTCGGGGGGGACTGAAGCTTTCTTT. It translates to CASSTRSGGTEAFF.

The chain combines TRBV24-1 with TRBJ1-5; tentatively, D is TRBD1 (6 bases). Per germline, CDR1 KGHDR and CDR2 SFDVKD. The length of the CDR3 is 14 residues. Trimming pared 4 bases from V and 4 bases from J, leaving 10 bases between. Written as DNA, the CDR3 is TGTGCCACCAGTGACGCAGGGGTTAATCAGCCCCAGCATTTT. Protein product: CATSDAGVNQPQHF.

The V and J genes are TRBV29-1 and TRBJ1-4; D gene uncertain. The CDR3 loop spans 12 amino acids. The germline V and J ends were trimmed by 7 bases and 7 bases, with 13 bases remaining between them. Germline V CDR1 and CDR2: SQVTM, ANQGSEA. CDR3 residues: CSAALEGEKLFF. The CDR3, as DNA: TGCAGCGCAGCCCTAGAGGGTGAAAAACTGTTTTTT.

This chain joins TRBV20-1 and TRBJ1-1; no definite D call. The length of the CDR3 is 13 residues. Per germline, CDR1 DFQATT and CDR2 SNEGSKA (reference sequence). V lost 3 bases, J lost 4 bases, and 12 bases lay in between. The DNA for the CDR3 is TGCAGTGCTAGGAGATTTGGGAGCACTGAAGCTTTCTTT. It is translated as CSARRFGSTEAFF.

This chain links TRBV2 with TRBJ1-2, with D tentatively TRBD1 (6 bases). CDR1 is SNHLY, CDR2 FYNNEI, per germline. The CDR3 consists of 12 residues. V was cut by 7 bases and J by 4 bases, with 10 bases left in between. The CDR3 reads CASTGGAYGYTF. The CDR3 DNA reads TGTGCCAGCACGGGGGGCGCCTATGGCTACACCTTC.

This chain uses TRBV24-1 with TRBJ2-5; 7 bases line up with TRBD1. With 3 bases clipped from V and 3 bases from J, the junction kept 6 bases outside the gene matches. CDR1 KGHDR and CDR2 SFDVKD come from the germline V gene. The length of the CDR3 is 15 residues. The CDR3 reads CATSDGTVQEETQYF. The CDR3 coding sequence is TGTGCCACCAGTGATGGGACAGTCCAGGAAGAGACCCAGTACTTC.

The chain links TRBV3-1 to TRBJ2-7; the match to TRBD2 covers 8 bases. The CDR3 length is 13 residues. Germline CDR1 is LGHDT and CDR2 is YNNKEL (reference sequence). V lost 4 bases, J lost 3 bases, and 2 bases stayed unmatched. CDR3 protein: CASSLGLGYEQYF. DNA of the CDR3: TGTGCCAGCAGCCTGGGACTAGGCTACGAGCAGTACTTC.

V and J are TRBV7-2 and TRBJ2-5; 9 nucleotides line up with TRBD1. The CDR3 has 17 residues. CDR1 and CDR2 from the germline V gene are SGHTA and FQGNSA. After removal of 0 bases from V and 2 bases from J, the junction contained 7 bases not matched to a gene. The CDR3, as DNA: TGTGCCAGCAGCTTAGCGTTGGGGACAGGGAGGCAAGAGACCCAGTACTTC. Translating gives CASSLALGTGRQETQYF.

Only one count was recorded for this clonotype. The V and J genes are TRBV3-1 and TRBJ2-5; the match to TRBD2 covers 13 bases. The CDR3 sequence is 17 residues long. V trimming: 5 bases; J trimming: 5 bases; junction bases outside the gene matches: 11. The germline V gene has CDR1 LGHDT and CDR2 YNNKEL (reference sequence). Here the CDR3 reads CASSSGLAGVGLETQYF. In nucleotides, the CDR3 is TGTGCCAGCAGCTCTGGACTAGCGGGGGTTGGATTGGAGACCCAGTACTTC.